This TCR beta chain was sequenced during a study of blood T cell repertoires in COVID-19. Trimming left V 5 bases short and J 4 bases short, with 11 bases between. CDR3 length: 13 amino acids. Germline CDR1 reads MDHEN; CDR2 reads SYDVKM. The protocol was immunoSEQ multiplex PCR, while the TCRdb copy is restricted to in-frame clones and leaves out a portion. The sample consists of over 70,000 clones, approximately 85% of them appearing once. The rearrangement links TRBV28 to TRBJ1-2, with a weak D call TRBD1 (6 bases). This TCR derives from a man aged 55 to 70 with COVID-19, enrolled during active disease. The sample consisted of peripheral blood. The CDR3 spells CASSIQGSYGYTF. The CDR3 nucleotides are TGTGCCAGCAGTATACAGGGCTCCTATGGCTACACCTTC.